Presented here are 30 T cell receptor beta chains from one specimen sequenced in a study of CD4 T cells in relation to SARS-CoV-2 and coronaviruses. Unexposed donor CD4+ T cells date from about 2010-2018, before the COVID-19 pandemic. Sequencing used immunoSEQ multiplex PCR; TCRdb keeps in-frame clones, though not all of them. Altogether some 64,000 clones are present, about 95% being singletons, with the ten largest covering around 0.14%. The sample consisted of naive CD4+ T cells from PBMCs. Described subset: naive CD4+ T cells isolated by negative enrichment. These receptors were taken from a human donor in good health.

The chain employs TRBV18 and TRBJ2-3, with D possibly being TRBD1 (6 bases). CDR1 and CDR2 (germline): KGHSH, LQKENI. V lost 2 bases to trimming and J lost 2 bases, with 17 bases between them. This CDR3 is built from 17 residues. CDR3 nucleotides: TGTGCCAGCTCACCAGCCTTACGACAGGAGTTCACAGATACGCAGTATTTT. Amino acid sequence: CASSPALRQEFTDTQYF.

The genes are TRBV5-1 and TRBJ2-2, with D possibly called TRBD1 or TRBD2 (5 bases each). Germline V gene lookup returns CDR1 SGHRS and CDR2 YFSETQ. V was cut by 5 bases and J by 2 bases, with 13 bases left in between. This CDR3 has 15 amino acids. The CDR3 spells CASRAGTENTGELFF. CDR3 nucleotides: TGCGCCAGCAGGGCCGGGACGGAAAACACCGGGGAGCTGTTTTTT.

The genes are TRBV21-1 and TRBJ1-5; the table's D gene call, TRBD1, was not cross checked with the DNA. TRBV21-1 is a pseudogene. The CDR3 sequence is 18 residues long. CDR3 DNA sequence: TGTGCCAGCAGCAAATCAAAACAGGGGGCGGTGGGTAATCAGCCCCAGCATTTT. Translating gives CASSKSKQGAVGNQPQHF.

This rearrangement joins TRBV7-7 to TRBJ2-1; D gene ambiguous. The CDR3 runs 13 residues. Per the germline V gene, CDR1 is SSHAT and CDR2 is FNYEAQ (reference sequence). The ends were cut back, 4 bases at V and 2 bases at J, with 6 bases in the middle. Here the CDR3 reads CASSSSTYNEQFF. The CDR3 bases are TGTGCCAGCAGCTCCAGTACCTACAATGAGCAGTTCTTC.

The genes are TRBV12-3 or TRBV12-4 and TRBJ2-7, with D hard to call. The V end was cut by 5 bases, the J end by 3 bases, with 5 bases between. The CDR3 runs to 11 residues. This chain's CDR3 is CASSTNYEQYF. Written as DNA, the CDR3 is TGTGCCAGCAGTACTAACTACGAGCAGTACTTC.

The CDR3 is CASAGERNTEAFF. CDR3 sequence (DNA): TGTGCCAGCGCAGGGGAGCGGAACACTGAAGCTTTCTTT. This chain uses TRBV18 with TRBJ1-1, with D possibly TRBD1 on 6 matching bases. Per the germline V gene, CDR1 is KGHSH and CDR2 is LQKENI. V was shortened by 8 bases and J by 1 base, with 11 bases between the two germline ends. The CDR3 consists of 13 residues.

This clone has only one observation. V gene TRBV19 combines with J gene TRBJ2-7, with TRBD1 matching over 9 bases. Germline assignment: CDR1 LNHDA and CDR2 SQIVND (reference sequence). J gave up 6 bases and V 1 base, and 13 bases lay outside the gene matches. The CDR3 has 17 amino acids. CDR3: CASSIGLSGTGSFEQYF. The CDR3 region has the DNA TGTGCCAGTAGTATAGGTCTTTCCGGGACAGGGAGTTTCGAGCAGTACTTC.

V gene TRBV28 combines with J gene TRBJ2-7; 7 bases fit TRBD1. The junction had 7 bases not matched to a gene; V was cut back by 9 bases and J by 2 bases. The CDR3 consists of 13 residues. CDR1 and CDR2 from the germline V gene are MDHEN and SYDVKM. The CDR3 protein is CASAPGTAYEQYF. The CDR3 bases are TGTGCCAGTGCTCCCGGGACAGCCTACGAGCAGTACTTC.

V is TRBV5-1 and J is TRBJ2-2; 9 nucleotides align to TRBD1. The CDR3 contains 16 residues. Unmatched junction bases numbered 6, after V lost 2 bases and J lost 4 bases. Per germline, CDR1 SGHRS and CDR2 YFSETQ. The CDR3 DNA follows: TGCGCCAGCAGCTTCCGGGACAGGGATGGCACCGGGGAGCTGTTTTTT. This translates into CASSFRDRDGTGELFF.

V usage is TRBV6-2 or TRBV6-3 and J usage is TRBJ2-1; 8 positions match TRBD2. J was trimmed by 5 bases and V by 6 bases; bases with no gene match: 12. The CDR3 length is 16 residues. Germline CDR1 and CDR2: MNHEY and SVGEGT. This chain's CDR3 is CASSPPGLVKNNEQFF. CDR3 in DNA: TGTGCCAGCAGCCCTCCGGGACTAGTAAAGAACAATGAGCAGTTCTTC.

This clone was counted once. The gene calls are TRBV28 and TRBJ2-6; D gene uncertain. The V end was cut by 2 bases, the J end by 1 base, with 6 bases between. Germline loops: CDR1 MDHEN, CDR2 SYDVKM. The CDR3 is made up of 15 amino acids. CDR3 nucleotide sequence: TGTGCCAGCAGTTTAAGTGGATCTGGGGCCAACGTCCTGACTTTC. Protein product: CASSLSGSGANVLTF.

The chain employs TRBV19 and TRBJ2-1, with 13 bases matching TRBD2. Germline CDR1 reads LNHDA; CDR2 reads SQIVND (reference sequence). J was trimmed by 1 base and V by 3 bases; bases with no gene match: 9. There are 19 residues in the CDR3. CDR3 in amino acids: CASSMGLAGRERSYNEQFF. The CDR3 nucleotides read TGTGCCAGTAGTATGGGACTAGCGGGAAGGGAACGTTCCTACAATGAGCAGTTCTTC.

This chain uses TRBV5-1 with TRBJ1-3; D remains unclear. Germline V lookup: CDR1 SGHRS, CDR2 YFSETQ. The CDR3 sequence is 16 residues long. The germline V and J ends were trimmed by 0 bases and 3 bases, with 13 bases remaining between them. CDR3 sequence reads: CASSLAGRKYGNTIYF. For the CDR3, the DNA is TGCGCCAGCAGCTTGGCAGGCCGAAAGTATGGAAACACCATATATTTT.

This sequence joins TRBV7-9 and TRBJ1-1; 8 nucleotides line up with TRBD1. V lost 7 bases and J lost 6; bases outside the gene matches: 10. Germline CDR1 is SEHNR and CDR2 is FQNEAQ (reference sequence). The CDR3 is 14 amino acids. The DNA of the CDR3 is TGTGCCAGCATAACAGGGGGTCGGCGGTCTGAAGCTTTCTTT. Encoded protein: CASITGGRRSEAFF.

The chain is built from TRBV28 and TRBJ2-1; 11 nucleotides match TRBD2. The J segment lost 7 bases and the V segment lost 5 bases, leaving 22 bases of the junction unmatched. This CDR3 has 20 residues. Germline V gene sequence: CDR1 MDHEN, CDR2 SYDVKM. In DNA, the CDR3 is TGTGCCAGCAGTCCCACCCCGGGACTAGCGGCGGGAGGGGCTTTTAATGAGCAGTTCTTC. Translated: CASSPTPGLAAGGAFNEQFF.

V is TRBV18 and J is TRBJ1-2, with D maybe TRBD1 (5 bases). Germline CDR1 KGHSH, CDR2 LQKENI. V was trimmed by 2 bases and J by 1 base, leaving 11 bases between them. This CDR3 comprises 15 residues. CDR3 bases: TGTGCCAGCTCACCAACGGGGCCCGATAACTATGGCTACACCTTC. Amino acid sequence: CASSPTGPDNYGYTF.

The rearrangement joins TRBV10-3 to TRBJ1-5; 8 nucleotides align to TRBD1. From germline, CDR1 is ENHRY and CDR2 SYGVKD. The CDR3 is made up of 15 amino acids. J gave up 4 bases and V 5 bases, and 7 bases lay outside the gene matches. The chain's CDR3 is CAISPGTGKNQPQHF. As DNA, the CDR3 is TGTGCCATCAGTCCCGGGACAGGAAAAAATCAGCCCCAGCATTTT.

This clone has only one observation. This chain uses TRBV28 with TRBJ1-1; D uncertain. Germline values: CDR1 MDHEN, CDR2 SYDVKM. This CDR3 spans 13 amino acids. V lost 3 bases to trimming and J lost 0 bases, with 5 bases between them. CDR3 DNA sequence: TGTGCCAGCAGTTTCGGATTGAACACTGAAGCTTTCTTT. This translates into CASSFGLNTEAFF.

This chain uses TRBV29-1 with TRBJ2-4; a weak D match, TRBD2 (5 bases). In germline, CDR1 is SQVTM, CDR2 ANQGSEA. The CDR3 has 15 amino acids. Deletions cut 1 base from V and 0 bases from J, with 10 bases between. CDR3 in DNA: TGCAGCGTTGAAGCCCCTAGCCTAGCCAAAAACATTCAGTACTTC. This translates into CSVEAPSLAKNIQYF.

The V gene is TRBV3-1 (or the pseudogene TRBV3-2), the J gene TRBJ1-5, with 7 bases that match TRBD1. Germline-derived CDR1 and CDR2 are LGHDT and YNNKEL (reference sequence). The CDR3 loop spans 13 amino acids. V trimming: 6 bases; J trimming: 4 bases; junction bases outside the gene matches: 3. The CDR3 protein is CASSQQGNQPQHF. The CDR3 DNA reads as TGTGCCAGCAGTCAACAGGGGAATCAGCCCCAGCATTTT.

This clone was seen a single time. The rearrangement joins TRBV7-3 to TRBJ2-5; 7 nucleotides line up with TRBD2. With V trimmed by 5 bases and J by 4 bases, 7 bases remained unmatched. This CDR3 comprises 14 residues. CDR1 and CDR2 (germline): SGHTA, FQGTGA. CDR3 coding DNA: TGTGCCAGCAGCCCGGCCGGGGGGAGAGAGACCCAGTACTTC. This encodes CASSPAGGRETQYF.

The CDR3 region has the DNA TGTGCCAGCAGAGCTAGCGGCTACAATGAGCAGTTCTTC. Amino acids: CASRASGYNEQFF. The chain recombines TRBV6-5 with TRBJ2-1; 7 bases fit TRBD2. V lost 6 bases and J lost 3; bases outside the gene matches: 2. Germline CDR1 is MNHEY and CDR2 is SVGAGI. The CDR3 runs to 13 residues.

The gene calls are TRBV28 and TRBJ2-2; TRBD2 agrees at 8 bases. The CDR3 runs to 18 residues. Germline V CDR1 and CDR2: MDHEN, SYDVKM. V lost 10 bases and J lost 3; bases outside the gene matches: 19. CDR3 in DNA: TGTGCCACCATCCCCTCTAGCGGGCTCAATCTGTACACCGGGGAGCTGTTTTTT. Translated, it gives CATIPSSGLNLYTGELFF.

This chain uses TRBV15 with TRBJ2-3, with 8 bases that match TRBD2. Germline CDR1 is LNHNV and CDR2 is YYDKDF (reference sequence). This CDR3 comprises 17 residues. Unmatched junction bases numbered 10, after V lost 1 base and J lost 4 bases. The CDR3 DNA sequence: TGTGCCACCAGCAGAGGTCGGGGCGGGAGGATCGCAGATACGCAGTATTTT. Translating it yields CATSRGRGGRIADTQYF.

In DNA form, the CDR3 reads TGTGCCAGCAGCATAAAGCTCGGGACTAGCGGGAGACCCGGGGAGCTGTTTTTT. Amino acids: CASSIKLGTSGRPGELFF. The rearrangement uses TRBV7-8 and TRBJ2-2, with 14 nucleotides matching TRBD2. The CDR3 has 18 residues. Germline CDR1 SGHVS, CDR2 FQNEAQ. V shed 5 bases and J 6 bases; nucleotides not matched to a gene: 11.

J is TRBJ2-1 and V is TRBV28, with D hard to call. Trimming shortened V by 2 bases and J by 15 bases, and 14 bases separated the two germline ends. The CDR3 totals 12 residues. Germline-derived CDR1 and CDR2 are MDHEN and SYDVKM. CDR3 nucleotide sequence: TGTGCCAGCAGTTTAGAAGGCGGCTTAGGGTTCTTC. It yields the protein CASSLEGGLGFF.

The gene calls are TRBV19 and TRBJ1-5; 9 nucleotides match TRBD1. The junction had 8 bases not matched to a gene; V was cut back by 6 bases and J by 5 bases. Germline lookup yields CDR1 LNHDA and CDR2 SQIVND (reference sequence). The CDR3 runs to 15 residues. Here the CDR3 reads CASRIKQGAYQPQHF. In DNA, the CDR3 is TGTGCCAGTAGAATCAAACAGGGGGCCTATCAGCCCCAGCATTTT.

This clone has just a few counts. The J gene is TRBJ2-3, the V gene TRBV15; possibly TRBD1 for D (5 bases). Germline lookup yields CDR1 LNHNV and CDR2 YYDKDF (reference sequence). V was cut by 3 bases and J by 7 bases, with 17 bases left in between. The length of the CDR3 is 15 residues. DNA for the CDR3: TGTGCCACCAGCAGTGAACAGGCGTCTCGTAATACGCAGTATTTT. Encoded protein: CATSSEQASRNTQYF.

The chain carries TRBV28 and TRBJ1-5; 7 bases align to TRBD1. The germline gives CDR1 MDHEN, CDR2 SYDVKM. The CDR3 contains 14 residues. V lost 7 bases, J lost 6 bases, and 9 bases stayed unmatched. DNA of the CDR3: TGTGCCAGCACTAAGGCAGGGGGTGGTCAGCCCCAGCATTTT. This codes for CASTKAGGGQPQHF.

The CDR3: CASRPYRGPRTDTQYF. The CDR3 DNA reads as TGTGCCAGCAGACCCTACAGGGGGCCTCGCACAGATACGCAGTATTTT. The rearrangement uses TRBV28 and TRBJ2-3; the match to TRBD1 covers 9 bases. V was clipped by 6 bases and J by 1 base; unmatched bases: 8. Germline CDR1 MDHEN, CDR2 SYDVKM. The CDR3 is made up of 16 amino acids.